This paragraph reports one T cell receptor (beta chain). Its antigen has not been determined. One base away there is no much larger clone; base qualities are not given. RNA was extracted using the RNeasy kit, and roughly 0.45 to 1 microgram was reverse transcribed with random hexamers. The immunoSEQ multiplex PCR assay, which covers 54 Vbeta and 13 Jbeta segments, was used to amplify TCR beta CDR3 regions. Bias from PCR amplification was corrected by using a synthetic template baseline for primer optimization and for computational correction. Regarding the original processing steps: Reads were annotated to V, D and J genes per IMGT and analyzed with immunoSEQ Analyzer, keeping only productive sequences. Clonality was computed as one minus Shannon entropy normalized by log2 of the number of productive unique sequences. For each patient and control, public and private clones were evaluated within the 100 most prevalent clones. Clones were defined as Susac-specific if absent from the healthy and MS cohorts, from some 1,000 published viral clones and from other ImmuneACCESS disease sequences. The public reads were reanalyzed by TCRdb: fastp trimming at Q25, MiXCR alignment, in-frame beta chains only. Rows with a matching CDR3 protein are joined into one entry that keeps the most common DNA and genes. The V and J calls and clone size come from TCRdb's table, not from the authors' own analysis. This sample holds roughly 400,000 distinct CDR3 sequences; around 85% were observed only once. Of the sample, about 0.1% falls within the top ten clones.

This entry comes from a study of CD8 T cells in Susac syndrome (dated by TCRdb to about 2019). Turning to the overall study: The study used repertoire sequencing to test whether antigen drove CD8+ T cell activation and differentiation in Susac syndrome. The clonality of the CD8+ T cell repertoire was compared across about 12 healthy donors, roughly 14 Susac syndrome patients and about 16 multiple sclerosis patients. The paper's findings and limits, for the study overall: The TCR sequencing and HLA analysis was acknowledged to have included a relatively small number of individuals.

Peripheral blood CD8+ and CD4+ T cells from healthy donors, Susac syndrome patients and multiple sclerosis patients were profiled using high-throughput TCR beta sequencing. The multiple sclerosis controls were treatment-naive patients who had stable or active relapsing-remitting disease and met the revised McDonald criteria. Bulk CD8+ and CD4+ T cells were purified magnetically by negative isolation, whereas CD8+ TEMRA cells were enriched by FACS. Blood was collected in EDTA tubes and processed within 24 hours, with PBMCs isolated through density gradient centrifugation. PBMCs intended for TCR sequencing were frozen in liquid nitrogen and were later thawed in a 37 degrees C water bath. The sorted or isolated CD4+, CD8+ and CD8+ TEMRA cells reached a purity of at least 90%. Sequences DFQATT (CDR1) and SNEGSKA (CDR2) are obtained from the germline V gene (reference sequence). There are 14 amino acids in the CDR3, from cysteine to phenylalanine inclusive. The kept DNA is CDR3 alone, 42 bases in frame from the first base.

The sequence is built from TRBV20-1 and TRBJ1-1; 6 matching bases give a weak D call of TRBD1. The sequence was collected from a human donor with multiple sclerosis. The sample comprised CD8+ T cells from PBMCs. This receptor carries the CDR3 CRVSRGMEDTEAFF. The DNA sequence is as follows: TGCAGAGTGAGTAGGGGGATGGAGGACACTGAAGCTTTCTTT.